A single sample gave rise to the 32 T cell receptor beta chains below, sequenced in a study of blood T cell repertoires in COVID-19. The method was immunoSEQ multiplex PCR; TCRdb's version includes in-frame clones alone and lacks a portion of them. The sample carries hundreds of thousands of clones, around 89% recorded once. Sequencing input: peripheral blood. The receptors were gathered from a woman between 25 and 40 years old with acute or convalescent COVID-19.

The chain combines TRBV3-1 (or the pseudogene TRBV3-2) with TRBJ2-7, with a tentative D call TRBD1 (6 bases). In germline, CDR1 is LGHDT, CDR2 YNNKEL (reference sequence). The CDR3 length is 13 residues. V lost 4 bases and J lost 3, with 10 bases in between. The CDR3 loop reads CASSRRDNYEQYF. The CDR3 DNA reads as TGTGCCAGCAGCCGCCGGGACAACTACGAGCAGTACTTC.

The CDR3 is CASTEGAGRVEQYF. DNA of the CDR3: TGCGCCAGCACCGAGGGGGCAGGCAGGGTCGAGCAGTACTTC. The rearrangement joins TRBV5-1 to TRBJ2-7, with 7 bases matching TRBD1. J gave up 6 bases and V 6 bases, and 12 bases lay outside the gene matches. The CDR3 is 14 amino acids. Per germline, CDR1 SGHRS and CDR2 YFSETQ.

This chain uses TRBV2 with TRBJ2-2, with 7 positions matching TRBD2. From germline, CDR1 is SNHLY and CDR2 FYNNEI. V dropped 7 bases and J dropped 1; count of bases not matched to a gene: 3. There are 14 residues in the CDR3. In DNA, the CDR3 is TGTGCCAGCAATCGCGGGGGGAACACCGGGGAGCTGTTTTTT. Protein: CASNRGGNTGELFF. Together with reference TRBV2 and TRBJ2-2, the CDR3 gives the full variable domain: EPEVTQTPSHQVTQMGQEVILRCVPISNHLYFYWYRQILGQKVEFLVSFYNNEISEKSEIFDDQFSVERPDGSNFTLKIRSTKLEDSAMYFCASNRGGNTGELFFGEGSRLTVL.

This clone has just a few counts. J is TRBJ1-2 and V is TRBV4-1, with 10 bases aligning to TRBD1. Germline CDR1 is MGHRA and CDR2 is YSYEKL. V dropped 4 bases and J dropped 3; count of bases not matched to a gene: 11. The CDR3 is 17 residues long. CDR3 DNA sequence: TGCGCCAGCAGCCCCCAAGAGGGACAGGGGCAACACTATGGCTACACCTTC. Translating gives CASSPQEGQGQHYGYTF.

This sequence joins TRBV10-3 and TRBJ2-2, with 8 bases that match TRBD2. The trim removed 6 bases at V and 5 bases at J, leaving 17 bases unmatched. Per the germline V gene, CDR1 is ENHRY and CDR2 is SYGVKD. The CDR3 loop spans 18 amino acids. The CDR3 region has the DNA TGTGCCATCAGAAAAGTCCCGGGACTAGGAGGAGAGACCGGGGAGCTGTTTTTT. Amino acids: CAIRKVPGLGGETGELFF.

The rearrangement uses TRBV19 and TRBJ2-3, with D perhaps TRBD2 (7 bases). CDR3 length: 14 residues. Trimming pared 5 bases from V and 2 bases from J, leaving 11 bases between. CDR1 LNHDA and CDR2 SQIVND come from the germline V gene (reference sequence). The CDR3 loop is CASSWRGPTDTQYF. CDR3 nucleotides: TGTGCCAGTAGTTGGCGGGGGCCCACAGATACGCAGTATTTT.

CDR3 DNA: TGTGCCAGCAGCCCTGAAATAGGAGCTTCTAACTATGGCTACACCTTC. This sequence encodes CASSPEIGASNYGYTF. The V call is TRBV5-6, the J call TRBJ1-2; no reliable D call. Germline V gene lookup returns CDR1 SGHDT and CDR2 YYEEEE. The CDR3 loop spans 16 amino acids. Trimming cost V 4 bases and J 0 bases, with 16 bases left between them.

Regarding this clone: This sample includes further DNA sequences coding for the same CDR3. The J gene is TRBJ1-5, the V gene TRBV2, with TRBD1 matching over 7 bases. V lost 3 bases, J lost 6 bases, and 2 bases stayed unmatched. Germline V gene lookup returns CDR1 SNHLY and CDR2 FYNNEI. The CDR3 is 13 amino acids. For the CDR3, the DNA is TGTGCCAGCAGTGAGCAGGGGGGTCAGCCCCAGCATTTT. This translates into CASSEQGGQPQHF.

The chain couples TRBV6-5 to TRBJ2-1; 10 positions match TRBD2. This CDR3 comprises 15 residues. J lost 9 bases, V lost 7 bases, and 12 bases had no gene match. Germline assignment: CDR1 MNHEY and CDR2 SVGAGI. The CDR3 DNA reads TGTGCCAGCATGTCCTTGTTAGCGGGGGGTCGTGAGCAGTTCTTC. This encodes CASMSLLAGGREQFF.

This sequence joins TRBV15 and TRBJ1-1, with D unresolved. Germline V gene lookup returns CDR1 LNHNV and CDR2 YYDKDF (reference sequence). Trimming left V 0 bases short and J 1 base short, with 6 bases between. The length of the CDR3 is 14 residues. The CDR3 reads CATSRDLANTEAFF. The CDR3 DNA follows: TGTGCCACCAGCAGAGATCTGGCGAACACTGAAGCTTTCTTT.

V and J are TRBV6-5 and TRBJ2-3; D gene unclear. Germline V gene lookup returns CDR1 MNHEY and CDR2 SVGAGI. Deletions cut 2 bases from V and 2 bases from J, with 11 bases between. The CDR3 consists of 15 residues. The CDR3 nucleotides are TGTGCCAGCAGTTACGCCTCCCTGGCCACAGATACGCAGTATTTT. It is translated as CASSYASLATDTQYF.

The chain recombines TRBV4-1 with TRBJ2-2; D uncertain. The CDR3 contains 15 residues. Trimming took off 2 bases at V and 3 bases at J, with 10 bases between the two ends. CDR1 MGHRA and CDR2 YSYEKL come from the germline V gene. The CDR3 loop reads CASSQRGTDTGELFF. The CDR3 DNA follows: TGCGCCAGCAGCCAACGCGGTACGGACACCGGGGAGCTGTTTTTT.

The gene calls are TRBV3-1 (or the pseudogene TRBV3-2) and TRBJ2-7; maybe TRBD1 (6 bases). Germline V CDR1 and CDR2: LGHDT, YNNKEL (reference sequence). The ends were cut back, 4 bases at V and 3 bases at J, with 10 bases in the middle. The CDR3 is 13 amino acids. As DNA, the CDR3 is TGTGCCAGCAGCCTAACAGGGTTCTACGAGCAGTACTTC. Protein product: CASSLTGFYEQYF.

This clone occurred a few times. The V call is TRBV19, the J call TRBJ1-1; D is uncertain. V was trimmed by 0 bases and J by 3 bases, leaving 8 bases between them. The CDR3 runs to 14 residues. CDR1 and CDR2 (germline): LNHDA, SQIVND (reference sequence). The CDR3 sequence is CASSIDRLYTEAFF. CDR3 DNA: TGTGCCAGTAGTATAGACAGATTGTACACTGAAGCTTTCTTT.

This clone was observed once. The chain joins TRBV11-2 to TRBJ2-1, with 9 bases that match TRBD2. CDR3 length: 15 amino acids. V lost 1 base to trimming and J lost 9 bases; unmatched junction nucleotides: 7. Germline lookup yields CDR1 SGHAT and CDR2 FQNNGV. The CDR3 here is CASSLGGGALVEQFF. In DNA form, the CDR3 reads TGTGCCAGCAGCTTAGGCGGGGGGGCGTTGGTTGAGCAGTTCTTC.

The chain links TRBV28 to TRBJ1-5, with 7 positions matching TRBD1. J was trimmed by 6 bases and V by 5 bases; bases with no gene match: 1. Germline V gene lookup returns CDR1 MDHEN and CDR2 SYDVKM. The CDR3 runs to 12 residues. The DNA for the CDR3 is TGTGCCAGCAGTGGGACAGTTCAGCCCCAGCATTTT. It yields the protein CASSGTVQPQHF. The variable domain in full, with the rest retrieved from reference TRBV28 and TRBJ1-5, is DVKVTQSSRYLVKRTGEKVFLECVQDMDHENMFWYRQDPGLGLRLIYFSYDVKMKEKGDIPEGYSVSREKKERFSLILESASTNQTSMYLCASSGTVQPQHFGDGTRLSIL.

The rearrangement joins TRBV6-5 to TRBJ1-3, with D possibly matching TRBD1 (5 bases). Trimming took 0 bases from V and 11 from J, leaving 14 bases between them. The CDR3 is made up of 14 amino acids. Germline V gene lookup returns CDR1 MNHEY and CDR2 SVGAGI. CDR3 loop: CASSYSTQGFPIYF. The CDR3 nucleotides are TGTGCCAGCAGTTACTCGACCCAGGGTTTTCCCATATATTTT.

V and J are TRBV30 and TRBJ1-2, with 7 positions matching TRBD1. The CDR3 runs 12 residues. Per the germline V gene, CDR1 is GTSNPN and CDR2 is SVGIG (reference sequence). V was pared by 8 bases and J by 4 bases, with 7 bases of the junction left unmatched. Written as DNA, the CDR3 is TGTGCCCAGGGGGATCCGGCCTATGGCTACACCTTC. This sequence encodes CAQGDPAYGYTF.

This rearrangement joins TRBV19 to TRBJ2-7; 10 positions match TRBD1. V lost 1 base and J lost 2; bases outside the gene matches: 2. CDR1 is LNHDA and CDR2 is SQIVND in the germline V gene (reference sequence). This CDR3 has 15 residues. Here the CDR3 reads CASSIGQGAAYEQYF. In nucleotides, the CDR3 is TGTGCCAGTAGTATAGGACAGGGGGCCGCCTACGAGCAGTACTTC.

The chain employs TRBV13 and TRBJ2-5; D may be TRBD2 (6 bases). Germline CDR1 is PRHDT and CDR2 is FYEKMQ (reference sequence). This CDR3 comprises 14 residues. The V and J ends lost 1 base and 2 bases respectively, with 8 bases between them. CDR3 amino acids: CASSLAGTQETQYF. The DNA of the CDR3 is TGTGCCAGCAGCTTAGCCGGGACTCAAGAGACCCAGTACTTC. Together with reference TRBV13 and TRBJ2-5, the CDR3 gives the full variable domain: AAGVIQSPRHLIKEKRETATLKCYPIPRHDTVYWYQQGPGQDPQFLISFYEKMQSDKGSIPDRFSAQQFSDYHSELNMSSLELGDSALYFCASSLAGTQETQYFGPGTRLLVL.

The CDR3 sequence is CASSQDVTGGEQYF. In nucleotides, the CDR3 is TGTGCCAGCAGCCAAGATGTGACAGGCGGCGAGCAGTACTTC. The rearrangement links TRBV3-1 (or the pseudogene TRBV3-2) to TRBJ2-7; D may be TRBD1 (6 bases). Germline assignment: CDR1 LGHDT and CDR2 YNNKEL (reference sequence). This CDR3 is built from 14 residues. The V gene lost 0 bases and the J gene lost 6 bases, with 12 bases spanning the gap.

Written as DNA, the CDR3 is TGCAGCGTTGTAGGACTAGGGGGGAGGAATGAGCAGTTCTTC. Amino acid sequence: CSVVGLGGRNEQFF. This chain connects TRBV29-1 to TRBJ2-1; tentative D call: TRBD2 (7 bases). The CDR3 contains 14 residues. The germline gives CDR1 SQVTM, CDR2 ANQGSEA. V shed 4 bases and J shed 7 bases, with 17 bases lying between them.

CDR3 DNA sequence: TGCGCCAGCAGCCAAGGGGGGGTCGACAATGAGCAGTTCTTC. It specifies CASSQGGVDNEQFF. The chain employs TRBV5-1 and TRBJ2-1; possibly TRBD2 for D (7 bases). V gave up 4 bases and J gave up 5 bases, with 13 bases separating them. This CDR3 contains 14 residues. Germline-derived CDR1 and CDR2 are SGHRS and YFSETQ.

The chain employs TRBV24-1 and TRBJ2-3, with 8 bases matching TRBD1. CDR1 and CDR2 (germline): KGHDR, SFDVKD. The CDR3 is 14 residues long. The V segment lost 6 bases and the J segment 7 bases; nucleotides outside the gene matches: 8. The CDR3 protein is CATSQTGVRNTQYF. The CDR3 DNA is TGTGCCACCAGTCAGACAGGGGTTAGAAATACGCAGTATTTT.

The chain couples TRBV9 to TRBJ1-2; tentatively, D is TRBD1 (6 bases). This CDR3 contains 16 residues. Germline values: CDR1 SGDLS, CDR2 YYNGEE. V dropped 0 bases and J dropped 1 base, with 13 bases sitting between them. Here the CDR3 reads CASSVALQGDNYGYTF. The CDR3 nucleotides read TGTGCCAGCAGCGTAGCGTTACAGGGTGATAACTATGGCTACACCTTC.

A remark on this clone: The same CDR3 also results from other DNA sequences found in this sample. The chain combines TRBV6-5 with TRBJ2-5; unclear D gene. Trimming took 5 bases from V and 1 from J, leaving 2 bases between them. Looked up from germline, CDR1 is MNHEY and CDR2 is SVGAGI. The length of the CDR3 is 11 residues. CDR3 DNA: TGTGCCAGCAGTCGCCAAGAGACCCAGTACTTC. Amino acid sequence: CASSRQETQYF.

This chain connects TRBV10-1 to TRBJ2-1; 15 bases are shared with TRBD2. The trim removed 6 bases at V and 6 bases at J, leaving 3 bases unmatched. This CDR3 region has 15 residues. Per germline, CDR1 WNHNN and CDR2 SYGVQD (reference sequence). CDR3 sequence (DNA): TGCGCCAGCAGAGGACTAGCGGGGGGGGGCAATGAGCAGTTCTTC. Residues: CASRGLAGGGNEQFF.

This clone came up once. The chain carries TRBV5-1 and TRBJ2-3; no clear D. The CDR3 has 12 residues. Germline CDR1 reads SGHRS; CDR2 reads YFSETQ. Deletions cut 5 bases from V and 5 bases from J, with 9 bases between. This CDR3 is CASSMFVDTQYF. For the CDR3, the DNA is TGCGCCAGCAGTATGTTTGTAGATACGCAGTATTTT.

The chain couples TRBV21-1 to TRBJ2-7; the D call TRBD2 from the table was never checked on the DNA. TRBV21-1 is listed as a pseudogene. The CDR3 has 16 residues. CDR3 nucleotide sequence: TGTGCCAGCAGCAAAGGTCCCGGAGTAGGATCCTACGAGCAGTACTTC. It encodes CASSKGPGVGSYEQYF.

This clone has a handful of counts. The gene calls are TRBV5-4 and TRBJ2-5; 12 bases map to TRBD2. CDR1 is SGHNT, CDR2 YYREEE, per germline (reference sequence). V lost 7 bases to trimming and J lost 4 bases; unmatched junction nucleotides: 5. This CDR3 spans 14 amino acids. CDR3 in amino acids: CASGTSGGRETQYF. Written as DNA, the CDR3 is TGTGCCAGCGGTACTAGCGGGGGGAGAGAGACCCAGTACTTC.

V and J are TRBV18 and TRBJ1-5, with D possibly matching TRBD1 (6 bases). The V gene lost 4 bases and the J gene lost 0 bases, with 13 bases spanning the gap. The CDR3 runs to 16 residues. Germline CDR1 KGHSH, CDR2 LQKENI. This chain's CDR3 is CASSRAGTPSNQPQHF. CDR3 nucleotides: TGTGCCAGCTCACGCGCCGGGACACCTAGCAATCAGCCCCAGCATTTT.

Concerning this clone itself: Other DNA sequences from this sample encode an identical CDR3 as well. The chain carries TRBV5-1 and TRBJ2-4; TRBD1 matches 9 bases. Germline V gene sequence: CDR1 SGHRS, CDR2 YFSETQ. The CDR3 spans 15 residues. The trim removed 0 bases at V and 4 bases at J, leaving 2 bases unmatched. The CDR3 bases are TGCGCCAGCAGCTTGGGACAGGGGGATAAAAACATTCAGTACTTC. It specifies CASSLGQGDKNIQYF. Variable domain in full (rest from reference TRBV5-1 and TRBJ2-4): KAGVTQTPRYLIKTRGQQVTLSCSPISGHRSVSWYQQTPGQGLQFLFEYFSETQRNKGNFPGRFSGRQFSNSRSEMNVSTLELGDSALYLCASSLGQGDKNIQYFGAGTRLSVL.